These 14 T cell receptor beta chains came from one sample sequenced in a study of T-cell reconstitution after alpha-beta-depleted transplantation in children. Preparation of the TCRbeta library was carried out with unique molecular identifiers. MiXCR, applied by TCRdb to the PCR reads, yields one record per CDR3 protein. The sample contains about 130,000 distinct CDR3 sequences, more than 9.5% of which appear only once. Source: PBMCs, mostly from graft donor cells, taken 180 days after TCRalphabeta/CD19-depleted stem cell transplant. These receptors were taken from a girl less than two years old who had a stem cell transplant for combined immunodeficiency, so the T cells may come from the graft donor.

This clonotype was counted many times. The rearrangement joins TRBV29-1 to TRBJ2-7; a possible D gene is TRBD1 (6 bases). Trimming shortened V by 3 bases and J by 5 bases, and 11 bases separated the two germline ends. This CDR3 is built from 12 residues. Germline V gene sequence: CDR1 SQVTM, CDR2 ANQGSEA. The CDR3 coding sequence is TGCAGCGTTGACGTGGGGGCTGACGAGCAGTACTTC. Amino acid sequence: CSVDVGADEQYF.

This clonotype was counted only a few times. The rearrangement links TRBV6-2 or TRBV6-3 to TRBJ1-6; maybe TRBD1 (6 bases). The CDR3 consists of 15 residues. V lost 6 bases to trimming and J lost 8 bases, with 17 bases between them. Germline loops: CDR1 MNHEY, CDR2 SVGEGT. The CDR3 sequence: CASSNQTGFHSPLHF. DNA for the CDR3: TGTGCCAGCAGCAACCAGACAGGTTTCCATTCACCCCTCCACTTT.

In its sample, this clonotype was seen a few times. This chain connects TRBV20-1 to TRBJ2-3, with D hard to call. The ends were cut back, 5 bases at V and 4 bases at J, with 10 bases in the middle. The germline V gene encodes CDR1 DFQATT and CDR2 SNEGSKA (reference sequence). This CDR3 has 12 amino acids. CDR3 loop: CSACGEADTQYF. CDR3 nucleotide sequence: TGCAGTGCTTGCGGCGAGGCAGATACGCAGTATTTT.

This clonotype was seen many times. The chain uses TRBV28 and TRBJ1-2, with 7 positions matching TRBD1. Germline assignment: CDR1 MDHEN and CDR2 SYDVKM. The CDR3 loop spans 14 amino acids. The trim removed 6 bases at V and 6 bases at J, leaving 10 bases unmatched. This CDR3 reads CASRPSGTEDGYTF. CDR3 coding DNA: TGTGCCAGCAGACCCTCCGGGACAGAGGATGGCTACACCTTC.

The V call is TRBV20-1, the J call TRBJ2-7, with TRBD1 matching 8 bases. The germline V gene encodes CDR1 DFQATT and CDR2 SNEGSKA (reference sequence). Germline trimming cut 3 bases from V and 4 bases from J; bases unmatched to any gene: 11. This CDR3 comprises 15 residues. The CDR3 sequence is CSARGPGRGQYEQYF. The CDR3 DNA sequence: TGCAGTGCTAGGGGCCCTGGCAGGGGGCAATACGAGCAGTACTTC.

The J gene is TRBJ2-5, the V gene TRBV20-1; TRBD2 agrees at 8 bases. The J segment lost 4 bases and the V segment lost 3 bases, leaving 16 bases of the junction unmatched. Germline V CDR1 and CDR2: DFQATT, SNEGSKA (reference sequence). This CDR3 has 17 residues. CDR3 nucleotides: TGCAGTGCTAGTGTACGGGGGGGCCGTGGGGGAGCAGAGACCCAGTACTTC. This translates into CSASVRGGRGGAETQYF.

At least ten counts were recorded for this clonotype. The V and J genes are TRBV5-6 and TRBJ2-7; 9 positions agree with TRBD1. This CDR3 is 18 amino acids long. The J segment lost 3 bases and the V segment lost 0 bases, leaving 13 bases of the junction unmatched. Germline V gene lookup returns CDR1 SGHDT and CDR2 YYEEEE. The CDR3 region has the DNA TGTGCCAGCAGCTTGGCGGACAGGGGTCTGTTTGTTGTCTACGAGCAGTACTTC. Protein: CASSLADRGLFVVYEQYF.

This clonotype was seen ten or more times. The chain uses TRBV10-3 and TRBJ2-1; D might be TRBD2 (5 bases). The V and J ends lost 7 bases and 8 bases respectively, with 18 bases between them. Germline-derived CDR1 and CDR2 are ENHRY and SYGVKD. The CDR3 consists of 14 residues. The CDR3 DNA follows: TGTGCCATCACCAACCCCGGTACGGGGTATGAGCAGTTCTTC. Translating gives CAITNPGTGYEQFF.

This clonotype was counted ten times or more. The chain is built from TRBV20-1 and TRBJ2-1; TRBD2 matches at 7 bases. The germline V gene encodes CDR1 DFQATT and CDR2 SNEGSKA (reference sequence). CDR3 length: 15 amino acids. The V and J ends lost 0 bases and 3 bases, in that order; junction bases with no gene match: 5. CDR3 DNA sequence: TGCAGTGCTAGAGATGTACTAGCGAACTACAATGAGCAGTTCTTC. Its protein product is CSARDVLANYNEQFF.

This clonotype showed up many times. The chain uses TRBV7-2 and TRBJ1-6; 8 bases map to TRBD1. The CDR3 sequence is 15 residues long. Germline lookup yields CDR1 SGHTA and CDR2 FQGNSA. With 1 base clipped from V and 9 bases from J, the junction kept 5 bases outside the gene matches. CDR3 sequence reads: CASSLVGTGGSPLHF. CDR3 DNA sequence: TGTGCCAGCAGCTTAGTAGGGACAGGTGGTTCACCCCTCCACTTT.

The chain links TRBV6-2 or TRBV6-3 to TRBJ1-5, with D uncertain. The V and J ends lost 2 bases and 0 bases respectively, with 11 bases between them. The germline V gene has CDR1 MNHEY and CDR2 SVGEGT. The CDR3 consists of 16 residues. This chain's CDR3 is CASSYRRSYSNQPQHF. DNA of the CDR3: TGTGCCAGCAGTTACCGCCGCAGTTATAGCAATCAGCCCCAGCATTTT.

The table lists this clonotype with a few counts. This rearrangement joins TRBV6-6 to TRBJ1-1; no definite D call. Germline CDR1 is MNHNY and CDR2 is SVGAGI (reference sequence). This CDR3 contains 12 residues. V was clipped by 8 bases and J by 5 bases, with 12 bases between them. The CDR3 is CASLLLGTEAFF. DNA for the CDR3: TGTGCCAGCCTTCTACTAGGGACTGAAGCTTTCTTT.

This clonotype turned up a few times. The chain is built from TRBV20-1 and TRBJ2-1; maybe TRBD2 (6 bases). V shed 5 bases and J shed 7 bases, with 18 bases lying between them. Germline V CDR1 and CDR2: DFQATT, SNEGSKA (reference sequence). CDR3 size: 14 residues. The CDR3 DNA reads TGCAGTGCTTACGACGGGCGGGGAACAAATGAGCAGTTCTTC. It specifies CSAYDGRGTNEQFF.

At least ten counts were recorded for this clonotype. The chain couples TRBV12-3 or TRBV12-4 to TRBJ2-7, with 9 bases aligning to TRBD1. The CDR3 contains 14 residues. V lost 3 bases to trimming and J lost 2 bases; unmatched junction nucleotides: 2. In DNA form, the CDR3 reads TGTGCCAGCAGTTTTGGGACAGGGCCCTACGAGCAGTACTTC. Its translation is CASSFGTGPYEQYF.